This TCR beta chain was found in a study of T cells in Graves' hyperthyroidism and ophthalmopathy. CDR1 SNHLY and CDR2 FYNNEI come from the germline V gene. This CDR3 comprises 19 residues. Trimming removed 0 bases from V and 7 bases from J; junction bases left unmatched: 12. As for this clonotype: The antigen is unknown.

Study-level results: Most thyroid-expanded clonotypes above 0.001 were also found in blood. The model foresaw ophthalmopathy a median approximately 6.3 months prior to onset.

TCR beta CDR3 sequences were amplified from RNA transcripts. The HTBI primer set served for first-round RT-PCR of the TCR CDR3. TCRdb re-analysed the multiplex PCR reads in MiXCR, keeping a single row per CDR3 protein. Of hundreds of thousands of distinct CDR3 sequences in the sample, 16% were seen once. Graves' hyperthyroidism was deemed stable given no ophthalmopathy progression within 18 months. Those patients with uncontrolled infection, other autoimmune disease, pregnancy or lactation were excluded. The chain uses TRBV2 and TRBJ2-1; 13 positions agree with TRBD2. The sample comprised blood. The clonotype comes from a woman aged 25 to 39 with Graves' hyperthyroidism. The CDR3 region is CASSEAAGQGTSGINEQFF. The CDR3 DNA sequence: TGTGCCAGCAGTGAAGCGGCGGGACAGGGGACTAGCGGGATTAATGAGCAGTTCTTC.